The 25 T cell receptor beta chains in this list originate from one sample, sequenced in a study of Graves' ophthalmopathy and Graves' hyperthyroidism. The authors amplified TCR beta CDR3 regions, and they did so from RNA transcripts for repertoire sequencing. The first-round RT-PCR employed HTBI primers together with the Qiagen OneStep RT-PCR kit. A multiplex PCR was then performed as the second round. Via MiXCR, TCRdb re-called the multiplex PCR reads, giving one row per CDR3 protein. The sample has 740,000 or so distinct CDR3 sequences; roughly two fifths are singletons. The specimen sequenced was peripheral blood. These receptor sequences come from an adult man with Graves' ophthalmopathy.

The chain couples TRBV20-1 to TRBJ2-7, with TRBD1 identical over 11 bases. Per germline, CDR1 DFQATT and CDR2 SNEGSKA (reference sequence). Losses at the gene ends were 4 bases for V and 5 bases for J; bases not matched to a gene: 10. The CDR3 is made up of 15 amino acids. CDR3 nucleotide sequence: TGCAGTGCTAAAGATCCGGGACAGGGGGTCAACGAGCAGTACTTC. Its translation: CSAKDPGQGVNEQYF.

The chain combines TRBV15 with TRBJ1-2; D is unclear. The CDR3 spans 15 residues. V gave up 3 bases and J gave up 4 bases, with 15 bases separating them. CDR1 and CDR2 from the germline V gene are LNHNV and YYDKDF (reference sequence). CDR3: CATSSVGSGSYGYTF. CDR3 in DNA: TGTGCCACCAGCAGCGTAGGCTCAGGCAGCTATGGCTACACCTTC.

This chain joins TRBV25-1 and TRBJ2-2; D unresolved. The CDR3 length is 14 residues. The V gene's germline CDR1 is MGHDK and CDR2 SYGVNS. V was shortened by 11 bases and J by 4 bases, with 17 bases between the two germline ends. The CDR3: CAWSVDRITGELFF. Here the CDR3 DNA reads TGTGCCTGGAGTGTAGATAGGATCACCGGGGAGCTGTTTTTT. Drawing the rest from reference TRBV25-1 and TRBJ2-2, the complete variable domain is EADIYQTPRYLVIGTGKKITLECSQTMGHDKMYWYQQDPGMELHLIHYSYGVNSTEKGDLSSESTVSRIRTEHFPLTLESARPSHTSQYLCAWSVDRITGELFFGEGSRLTVL.

V gene TRBV14 combines with J gene TRBJ1-1; D is possibly TRBD1 (6 bases). This CDR3 spans 15 amino acids. V was clipped by 0 bases and J by 4 bases, with 12 bases between them. Germline values: CDR1 SGHDN, CDR2 FVKESK. CDR3 sequence reads: CASSQDPRGATEAFF. The CDR3 DNA reads as TGTGCCAGCAGCCAAGATCCTCGGGGGGCCACTGAAGCTTTCTTT.

This clonotype came up many times. The rearrangement links TRBV14 to TRBJ2-7, with a tentative D call TRBD2 (5 bases). The CDR3 consists of 13 residues. The germline CDR1 and CDR2 sequences are SGHDN and FVKESK. The CDR3 loop is CASSQRPDGAVWV. The CDR3 DNA reads TGTGCCAGCAGCCAACGTCCCGACGGAGCGGTGTGGGTC.

The rearrangement uses TRBV7-3 and TRBJ2-2; no firm D call. CDR3 length: 15 residues. In germline, CDR1 is SGHTA, CDR2 FQGTGA. V dropped 5 bases and J dropped 6 bases, with 16 bases sitting between them. In DNA form, the CDR3 reads TGTGCCAGCAGCGACCGGACCCGAGGCCCCGGGGAGCTGTTTTTT. Its protein product is CASSDRTRGPGELFF.

The chain has TRBV7-9 and TRBJ2-7; 9 bases agree with TRBD2. CDR1 is SEHNR and CDR2 is FQNEAQ in the germline V gene (reference sequence). V was clipped by 5 bases and J by 1 base; unmatched bases: 6. The CDR3 extends over 15 amino acids. The chain's CDR3 is CASSQERGESYEQYF. The CDR3 DNA reads as TGTGCCAGCAGCCAGGAGCGGGGGGAATCCTACGAGCAGTACTTC.

This clonotype has ten or more counts. V gene TRBV19 combines with J gene TRBJ1-1; D may be TRBD1 (5 bases). V lost 4 bases to trimming and J lost 2 bases, with 11 bases between them. Germline CDR1 and CDR2: LNHDA and SQIVND (reference sequence). This CDR3 comprises 14 residues. The CDR3 protein is CASSTSTENTEAFF. CDR3 bases: TGTGCCAGTAGTACCTCGACAGAAAACACTGAAGCTTTCTTT.

In this sample, this clonotype turned up many times. For the CDR3, the DNA is TGTGCCAGCAGCAAAACGGGACAGGGGAACAACGAGCAGTACTTC. Translated: CASSKTGQGNNEQYF. The chain recombines TRBV7-2 with TRBJ2-7, with 10 bases aligning to TRBD1. V was pared by 5 bases and J by 5 bases, with 9 bases of the junction left unmatched. Germline V gene data show CDR1 as SGHTA and CDR2 as FQGNSA. The CDR3 loop spans 15 amino acids.

This clonotype was seen only once. The chain has TRBV2 and TRBJ2-7; D tentatively fits TRBD1 or TRBD2 (5 bases each). The CDR3 has 15 amino acids. V gave up 6 bases and J gave up 10 bases, with 25 bases separating them. The germline gives CDR1 SNHLY, CDR2 FYNNEI. The CDR3 DNA follows: TGTGCCAGCAGCACCGGGGCGGGCTCCCAAGAGGCCCAGTACTTC. Amino acids: CASSTGAGSQEAQYF. Full variable domain (missing parts from reference TRBV2 and TRBJ2-7): EPEVTQTPSHQVTQMGQEVILRCVPISNHLYFYWYRQILGQKVEFLVSFYNNEISEKSEIFDDQFSVERPDGSNFTLKIRSTKLEDSAMYFCASSTGAGSQEAQYFGPGTRLTVT.

The sample holds a few counts of this clonotype. V usage is TRBV2 and J usage is TRBJ1-1; D is ambiguous. The germline CDR1 and CDR2 sequences are SNHLY and FYNNEI. This CDR3 is 13 amino acids long. The ends were cut back, 5 bases at V and 6 bases at J, with 13 bases in the middle. The chain's CDR3 is CASSWPVRSEAFF. The CDR3 region has the DNA TGTGCCAGCAGTTGGCCCGTTCGGTCTGAAGCTTTCTTT.

This clonotype was recorded many times. V gene TRBV7-2 combines with J gene TRBJ2-7; 10 positions agree with TRBD2. The germline CDR1 and CDR2 sequences are SGHTA and FQGNSA. The CDR3 consists of 13 residues. V was clipped by 10 bases and J by 2 bases; unmatched bases: 5. The CDR3 nucleotides are TGTGCCACCAGGACTAGCGGCACCTACGAGCAGTACTTC. Translating gives CATRTSGTYEQYF.

This clonotype was seen many times. The J gene is TRBJ1-5, the V gene TRBV15; no clear D gene. The CDR3 runs 12 residues. The V gene lost 3 bases and the J gene lost 11 bases, with 11 bases spanning the gap. Per the germline V gene, CDR1 is LNHNV and CDR2 is YYDKDF (reference sequence). CDR3 in amino acids: CATSRDFGAQHF. The CDR3 DNA sequence: TGTGCCACCAGCAGGGATTTTGGGGCCCAGCATTTT.

The chain carries TRBV11-2 and TRBJ1-6, with 8 bases that match TRBD1. Germline loops: CDR1 SGHAT, CDR2 FQNNGV. The CDR3 length is 14 residues. V dropped 6 bases and J dropped 9; count of bases not matched to a gene: 7. The CDR3: CASSRPGGSSPLHF. The CDR3 nucleotides are TGTGCCAGCAGTAGGCCAGGGGGCAGTTCACCCCTCCACTTT.

The chain joins TRBV29-1 to TRBJ2-7; tentatively, D is TRBD1 or TRBD2 (5 bases each). Germline V gene sequence: CDR1 SQVTM, CDR2 ANQGSEA. V was cut by 6 bases and J by 6 bases, with 12 bases left in between. The CDR3 is 11 amino acids. DNA of the CDR3: TGCAGCGTGGGGACGGAGAGCGAGCAGTACTTC. This codes for CSVGTESEQYF.

This clonotype was seen ten or more times. The chain carries TRBV10-3 and TRBJ2-6; no reliable D call. V gave up 3 bases and J gave up 4 bases, with 10 bases separating them. CDR3 length: 15 residues. Germline loops: CDR1 ENHRY, CDR2 SYGVKD. This CDR3 is CAISDRVGGANVLTF. CDR3 coding DNA: TGTGCCATCAGTGATCGAGTGGGGGGGGCCAACGTCCTGACTTTC.

The V gene is TRBV7-8, the J gene TRBJ1-4, with D tentatively TRBD1 (5 bases). V was clipped by 8 bases and J by 6 bases, with 13 bases between them. Germline CDR1 is SGHVS and CDR2 is FQNEAQ. The CDR3 is 13 residues long. This chain's CDR3 is CASRGRGDEKLFF. The CDR3 nucleotides read TGTGCCAGCCGTGGGCGGGGCGATGAAAAACTGTTTTTT.

This clonotype was counted only a few times. The chain combines TRBV7-9 with TRBJ2-6; possibly TRBD1 for D (6 bases). This CDR3 comprises 18 residues. The V and J ends lost 6 bases and 2 bases respectively, with 20 bases between them. Per the germline V gene, CDR1 is SEHNR and CDR2 is FQNEAQ (reference sequence). CDR3 in DNA: TGTGCCAGCAGATCCGGGACATCAGCTTGGGCTGGGGCCAACGTCCTGACTTTC. Translated: CASRSGTSAWAGANVLTF.

The chain has TRBV7-9 and TRBJ1-5, with 7 bases that match TRBD1. The CDR3 is 14 amino acids. Per the germline V gene, CDR1 is SEHNR and CDR2 is FQNEAQ (reference sequence). V lost 6 bases to trimming and J lost 4 bases; unmatched junction nucleotides: 6. The CDR3: CASRGQIRNQPQHF. Here the CDR3 DNA reads TGTGCCAGCAGGGGACAGATACGAAATCAGCCCCAGCATTTT.

This clonotype came up a few times. The rearrangement uses TRBV11-2 and TRBJ2-7; 9 nucleotides match TRBD1. J lost 6 bases, V lost 5 bases, and 5 bases had no gene match. CDR1 SGHAT and CDR2 FQNNGV come from the germline V gene. The CDR3 spans 13 residues. The CDR3 nucleotides are TGTGCCAGCAGCACGGGGACAGGGCTCGAGCAGTACTTC. Encoded protein: CASSTGTGLEQYF.

The chain recombines TRBV25-1 with TRBJ2-2, with unresolved D. The CDR3 contains 14 residues. Trimming pared 5 bases from V and 0 bases from J, leaving 7 bases between. CDR1 MGHDK and CDR2 SYGVNS come from the germline V gene. CDR3 nucleotides: TGTGCCAGCAGTTTATCATCGAACACCGGGGAGCTGTTTTTT. Translating gives CASSLSSNTGELFF.

A word on this clonotype: This may come from a read error, since a much larger clone is one base off. The CDR3 DNA sequence: TGTGCCGGTAGTACCCTGACAGAGAACACCGGGGAGCTGTTTTTT. Translating gives CAGSTLTENTGELFF. The V gene is TRBV25-1, the J gene TRBJ2-2, with D perhaps TRBD1 (5 bases). Trimming cost V 11 bases and J 1 base, with 17 bases left between them. This CDR3 has 15 amino acids. Germline loops: CDR1 MGHDK, CDR2 SYGVNS.

This clonotype has a count of ten or more. The chain joins TRBV7-9 to TRBJ2-5, with a tentative D call TRBD2 (6 bases). The CDR3 loop spans 15 amino acids. Germline CDR1 reads SEHNR; CDR2 reads FQNEAQ (reference sequence). The V end lost 3 bases, the J end lost 3 bases, and 14 bases lay between the germline ends. CDR3 sequence (DNA): TGTGCCAGCAGCTTCGAACGGGAGCCGGAAGAGACCCAGTACTTC. Residues: CASSFEREPEETQYF.

About this clonotype: One base away lies a much larger clone, so this may be a sequencing read error. The rearrangement joins TRBV7-2 to TRBJ2-7, with unresolved D. V lost 1 base, J lost 5 bases, and 3 bases lay in between. The CDR3 covers 11 residues. The germline CDR1 and CDR2 sequences are SGHTA and FQGNSA. As DNA, the CDR3 is TGTGCCAGCAGCTTAGACCACGAGCAGTACTTC. It encodes CASSLDHEQYF.

V usage is TRBV15 and J usage is TRBJ1-2; the D is unclear. Trimming pared 0 bases from V and 5 bases from J, leaving 10 bases between. This CDR3 comprises 14 residues. CDR1 and CDR2 (germline): LNHNV, YYDKDF (reference sequence). The CDR3 coding sequence is TGTGCCACCAGCAGAGATCGACTGCTGTATGGCTACACCTTC. Residues: CATSRDRLLYGYTF.